This passage covers 32 T cell receptor beta chains from one sample sequenced in a study of blood T cell repertoires in COVID-19. The assay was immunoSEQ multiplex PCR, and TCRdb's table has in-frame clones only and misses some. The table records some 390,000 clones, roughly 90% of them present only once. The sequenced sample was peripheral blood. The receptor source for this set is a woman aged 40 to 50 with COVID-19, enrolled during active disease.

The rearrangement joins TRBV6-1 to TRBJ1-2; the D gene is possibly TRBD1 (6 bases). Germline V gene data show CDR1 as MNHNS and CDR2 as SASEGT. This CDR3 has 13 amino acids. Trimming removed 1 base at V and 4 bases at J, with 7 bases between. The CDR3 loop reads CASSEGGPYGYTF. DNA of the CDR3: TGTGCCAGCAGTGAAGGGGGGCCCTATGGCTACACCTTC.

This clone was recorded only once. The chain links TRBV2 to TRBJ2-1; 8 bases fit TRBD2. V lost 4 bases, J lost 2 bases, and 4 bases stayed unmatched. Germline V gene sequence: CDR1 SNHLY, CDR2 FYNNEI. The CDR3 totals 15 residues. This chain's CDR3 is CASSGDGRAYNEQFF. The DNA for the CDR3 is TGTGCCAGCAGTGGGGACGGGAGGGCCTACAATGAGCAGTTCTTC.

In its sample, this clone was seen once. V and J are TRBV6-2 or TRBV6-3 and TRBJ2-2; 7 bases fit TRBD1. Losses at the gene ends were 4 bases for V and 0 bases for J; bases not matched to a gene: 8. CDR1 is MNHEY, CDR2 SVGEGT, per germline. This CDR3 region has 17 residues. The CDR3 DNA is TGTGCCAGCAGTTCGTTCTCGGGGACAGCGAACACCGGGGAGCTGTTTTTT. Its protein is CASSSFSGTANTGELFF.

The chain uses TRBV7-9 and TRBJ2-1; TRBD1 agrees at 8 bases. Germline V gene lookup returns CDR1 SEHNR and CDR2 FQNEAQ (reference sequence). CDR3 length: 15 residues. The junction had 5 bases not matched to a gene; V was cut back by 4 bases and J by 3 bases. CDR3 in DNA: TGTGCCAGCAGCTACCGACAGGGGCGCTACAATGAGCAGTTCTTC. Translating it yields CASSYRQGRYNEQFF.

This clone was recorded only once. The chain carries TRBV28 and TRBJ2-7; 7 bases are shared with TRBD1. CDR3 length: 19 amino acids. The germline V gene has CDR1 MDHEN and CDR2 SYDVKM. Germline trimming cut 3 bases from V and 0 bases from J; bases unmatched to any gene: 17. The chain's CDR3 is CASSFPRGQQFRSSYEQYF. In nucleotides, the CDR3 is TGTGCCAGCAGTTTCCCAAGGGGACAGCAATTTAGGAGCTCCTACGAGCAGTACTTC.

The chain is built from TRBV5-3 and TRBJ2-1; D ambiguous. TRBV5-3 carries the ORF label, with uncertain function. V gave up 5 bases and J gave up 9 bases, with 12 bases separating them. The CDR3 is 12 amino acids. The CDR3, as DNA: TGTGCCAGAAGACGGCATAGCAGTGAGCAGTTCTTC. Its translation is CARRRHSSEQFF.

The chain carries TRBV5-4 and TRBJ2-5; the D is unclear. The V gene lost 1 base and the J gene lost 3 bases, with 7 bases spanning the gap. The CDR3 is 13 residues long. CDR1 SGHNT and CDR2 YYREEE come from the germline V gene (reference sequence). The CDR3: CASSLRQEETQYF. The CDR3 DNA reads as TGTGCCAGCAGCTTGCGGCAGGAAGAGACCCAGTACTTC.

CDR3 amino acids: CASSLEFRLPAYEQYF. The CDR3, as DNA: TGCGCCAGCAGCTTGGAGTTTCGACTGCCCGCCTACGAGCAGTACTTC. The chain carries TRBV5-1 and TRBJ2-7; D remains ambiguous. Germline lookup yields CDR1 SGHRS and CDR2 YFSETQ. Trimming removed 0 bases from V and 2 bases from J, with 15 bases in between. CDR3 length: 16 residues. The whole variable domain, remainder taken from reference TRBV5-1 and TRBJ2-7, is KAGVTQTPRYLIKTRGQQVTLSCSPISGHRSVSWYQQTPGQGLQFLFEYFSETQRNKGNFPGRFSGRQFSNSRSEMNVSTLELGDSALYLCASSLEFRLPAYEQYFGPGTRLTVT.

The genes are TRBV20-1 and TRBJ2-3; unclear D gene. Germline lookup yields CDR1 DFQATT and CDR2 SNEGSKA (reference sequence). Trimming shortened V by 3 bases and J by 5 bases, and 12 bases separated the two germline ends. This CDR3 comprises 13 residues. The CDR3 DNA follows: TGCAGTGCTAGTACCAAGAGAGGAGATACGCAGTATTTT. This translates into CSASTKRGDTQYF.

This chain joins TRBV21-1 and TRBJ2-7; TRBD2, the D gene given by the table, was not confirmed from the DNA. TRBV21-1 is tagged as a pseudogene. The CDR3 length is 17 residues. The CDR3 protein is CASSKVGGGPRSYEQYF. CDR3 in DNA: TGTGCCAGCAGCAAAGTCGGGGGAGGACCTAGGTCCTACGAGCAGTACTTC.

The chain links TRBV5-4 to TRBJ2-5; tentative D call: TRBD1 (6 bases). CDR3 length: 14 residues. V dropped 2 bases and J dropped 0 bases, with 8 bases sitting between them. Germline-derived CDR1 and CDR2 are SGHNT and YYREEE (reference sequence). CDR3 nucleotides: TGTGCCAGCAGCTTAAGACAGGACCAAGAGACCCAGTACTTC. Amino acid sequence: CASSLRQDQETQYF.

V usage is TRBV24-1 and J usage is TRBJ2-2, with D possibly being TRBD2 (5 bases). Trimming removed 2 bases at V and 0 bases at J, with 9 bases between. This CDR3 has 16 residues. Germline V gene sequence: CDR1 KGHDR, CDR2 SFDVKD. The CDR3 here is CATSDSGITNTGELFF. CDR3 nucleotides: TGTGCCACCAGTGATTCCGGGATAACGAACACCGGGGAGCTGTTTTTT.

The chain uses TRBV27 and TRBJ2-1, with 9 bases that match TRBD1. Germline V lookup: CDR1 MNHEY, CDR2 SMNVEV (reference sequence). The CDR3 covers 16 residues. V gave up 5 bases and J gave up 6 bases; unmatched junction bases: 11. CDR3: CASSRGTGTGSNEQFF. CDR3 nucleotide sequence: TGTGCCAGCAGTAGGGGGACCGGGACAGGGAGCAATGAGCAGTTCTTC.

The chain employs TRBV18 and TRBJ1-4, with unresolved D. Trimming left V 3 bases short and J 8 bases short, with 13 bases between. CDR3 length: 14 residues. CDR1 and CDR2 from the germline V gene are KGHSH and LQKENI. The CDR3 sequence is CASSPDSRGEKLFF. DNA of the CDR3: TGTGCCAGCTCACCGGACTCCCGTGGGGAAAAACTGTTTTTT.

The chain links TRBV30 to TRBJ1-2; no clear D gene. The CDR3 spans 12 residues. Germline CDR1 and CDR2: GTSNPN and SVGIG (reference sequence). Trimming stripped 2 bases from V and 0 bases from J, with 4 bases between. For the CDR3, the DNA is TGTGCCTGGAGTATCGCTAACTATGGCTACACCTTC. Its protein is CAWSIANYGYTF.

This sequence joins TRBV2 and TRBJ1-1, with D tentatively TRBD1 (6 bases). Germline values: CDR1 SNHLY, CDR2 FYNNEI. The CDR3 runs 14 residues. The V end lost 5 bases, the J end lost 0 bases, and 10 bases lay between the germline ends. The CDR3 coding sequence is TGTGCCAGCAGTCAGGGGAGTATGAACACTGAAGCTTTCTTT. It yields the protein CASSQGSMNTEAFF.

This sequence joins TRBV27 and TRBJ2-3, with 9 bases lining up with TRBD1. CDR3 size: 15 residues. Looked up from germline, CDR1 is MNHEY and CDR2 is SMNVEV (reference sequence). V lost 4 bases, J lost 3 bases, and 5 bases stayed unmatched. The CDR3 loop is CASSSPGQGTDTQYF. The CDR3 DNA reads as TGTGCCAGCAGTTCTCCGGGACAGGGTACAGATACGCAGTATTTT.

The V and J genes are TRBV10-2 and TRBJ1-1, with TRBD1 identical over 9 bases. CDR1 is WSHSY and CDR2 is SAAADI in the germline V gene. The trim removed 6 bases at V and 1 base at J, leaving 0 bases unmatched. This CDR3 has 13 amino acids. As DNA, the CDR3 is TGCGCCAGCAGGGACAGGGGGAACACTGAAGCTTTCTTT. This codes for CASRDRGNTEAFF.

The chain employs TRBV3-1 (or the pseudogene TRBV3-2) and TRBJ2-7; possible D gene TRBD2, 5 bases. Germline CDR1 LGHDT, CDR2 YNNKEL (reference sequence). V was cut by 4 bases and J by 0 bases, with 13 bases left in between. This CDR3 spans 15 amino acids. As DNA, the CDR3 is TGTGCCAGCAGCCTAGGACTGCCTGCCTCCTACGAGCAGTACTTC. It encodes CASSLGLPASYEQYF.

The CDR3 spells CASSSAARTGAPYGYTF. CDR3 in DNA: TGTGCCAGCAGCTCCGCGGCCCGGACAGGGGCCCCCTATGGCTACACCTTC. The chain couples TRBV5-8 to TRBJ1-2, with 9 bases that match TRBD1. The germline CDR1 and CDR2 sequences are SGHTS and YDEGEE. The V and J ends lost 3 bases and 4 bases, in that order; junction bases with no gene match: 13. This CDR3 spans 17 amino acids.

The J gene is TRBJ1-5, the V gene TRBV5-1, with D possibly TRBD1 on 5 matching bases. Trimming left V 4 bases short and J 4 bases short, with 15 bases between. Germline CDR1 reads SGHRS; CDR2 reads YFSETQ. CDR3 length: 15 residues. DNA of the CDR3: TGCGCCAGCAGCCCCGACGCGGGGGGAAATCAGCCCCAGCATTTT. Translated: CASSPDAGGNQPQHF.

V gene TRBV6-5 combines with J gene TRBJ2-1; 15 positions agree with TRBD2. Germline lookup yields CDR1 MNHEY and CDR2 SVGAGI. The CDR3 loop spans 15 amino acids. V dropped 4 bases and J dropped 9; count of bases not matched to a gene: 4. The CDR3: CASSFGLAGGPEQFF. For the CDR3, the DNA is TGTGCCAGCAGTTTCGGACTAGCGGGGGGGCCTGAGCAGTTCTTC.

The chain joins TRBV7-3 to TRBJ2-3, with 9 bases identical to TRBD2. The CDR3 contains 16 residues. With 5 bases clipped from V and 5 bases from J, the junction kept 11 bases outside the gene matches. From germline, CDR1 is SGHTA and CDR2 FQGTGA. The CDR3 reads CASSPVSGGHVDTQYF. In DNA form, the CDR3 reads TGTGCCAGCAGCCCTGTGAGCGGGGGGCATGTAGATACGCAGTATTTT.

This chain links TRBV7-2 with TRBJ2-7, with unresolved D. From germline, CDR1 is SGHTA and CDR2 FQGNSA. The CDR3 loop spans 15 amino acids. The ends were cut back, 0 bases at V and 4 bases at J, with 13 bases in the middle. The CDR3 loop is CASSLAGSNPYEQYF. Here the CDR3 DNA reads TGTGCCAGCAGCTTAGCGGGTAGCAACCCTTACGAGCAGTACTTC. Full variable domain (remainder filled in from reference TRBV7-2 and TRBJ2-7): GAGVSQSPSNKVTEKGKDVELRCDPISGHTALYWYRQSLGQGLEFLIYFQGNSAPDKSGLPSDRFSAERTGGSVSTLTIQRTQQEDSAVYLCASSLAGSNPYEQYFGPGTRLTVT.

The chain links TRBV29-1 to TRBJ2-7; possible D gene TRBD2, 6 bases. CDR3 length: 14 amino acids. Germline CDR1 is SQVTM and CDR2 is ANQGSEA. V was pared by 4 bases and J by 7 bases, with 20 bases between. The CDR3 region has the DNA TGCAGCGTTGTGGGGGAGGAAGTAGGGACGGAGCAGTACTTC. Translation gives CSVVGEEVGTEQYF.

The chain joins TRBV19 to TRBJ1-2; D is undetermined. This CDR3 comprises 15 residues. V lost 4 bases to trimming and J lost 7 bases, with 19 bases between them. Germline V lookup: CDR1 LNHDA, CDR2 SQIVND (reference sequence). CDR3 in DNA: TGTGCCAGTAGTACCCCCGGGAGGGCGCTCGTTGGCTACACCTTC. Its protein product is CASSTPGRALVGYTF. The variable domain in full, completed from reference TRBV19 and TRBJ1-2, reads DGGITQSPKYLFRKEGQNVTLSCEQNLNHDAMYWYRQDPGQGLRLIYYSQIVNDFQKGDIAEGYSVSREKKESFPLTVTSAQKNPTAFYLCASSTPGRALVGYTFGSGTRLTVV.

This clone was seen once. The V gene is TRBV5-1, the J gene TRBJ2-6, with unresolved D. Germline lookup yields CDR1 SGHRS and CDR2 YFSETQ. V was trimmed by 0 bases and J by 2 bases, leaving 6 bases between them. The CDR3 sequence is 15 residues long. The CDR3 sequence is CASSLAHPGANVLTF. CDR3 bases: TGCGCCAGCAGCTTGGCACACCCTGGGGCCAACGTCCTGACTTTC.

V gene TRBV23-1 combines with J gene TRBJ1-2; D is uncertain. TRBV23-1 is identified as an open reading frame with a role that is uncertain. This CDR3 spans 8 amino acids. CDR3: CTFCGYTF. CDR3 bases: TGCACATTTTGTGGCTACACCTTC.

This clone was found once. The rearrangement joins TRBV19 to TRBJ1-1, with 10 positions matching TRBD1. Germline CDR1 and CDR2: LNHDA and SQIVND (reference sequence). Trimming cost V 10 bases and J 3 bases; bases outside gene matches: 5. This CDR3 contains 13 residues. The CDR3: CATEDRGHTEAFF. Here the CDR3 DNA reads TGTGCCACCGAAGACAGGGGGCACACTGAAGCTTTCTTT. The variable domain in full, with the rest retrieved from reference TRBV19 and TRBJ1-1, is DGGITQSPKYLFRKEGQNVTLSCEQNLNHDAMYWYRQDPGQGLRLIYYSQIVNDFQKGDIAEGYSVSREKKESFPLTVTSAQKNPTAFYLCATEDRGHTEAFFGQGTRLTVV.

V gene TRBV18 combines with J gene TRBJ1-3; no clear D gene. The ends were cut back, 0 bases at V and 1 base at J, with 7 bases in the middle. The CDR3 loop spans 15 amino acids. Per germline, CDR1 KGHSH and CDR2 LQKENI. CDR3 amino acids: CASSPPGVSGNTIYF. CDR3 in DNA: TGTGCCAGCTCACCACCAGGAGTGTCTGGAAACACCATATATTTT.

This chain uses TRBV6-5 with TRBJ2-7; TRBD1 matches 7 bases. The V and J ends lost 4 bases and 4 bases, in that order; junction bases with no gene match: 10. The V gene's germline CDR1 is MNHEY and CDR2 SVGAGI. The CDR3 is 15 amino acids. CDR3 sequence: CASSLTGVSPYEQYF. The CDR3 region has the DNA TGTGCCAGCAGTTTAACAGGGGTTTCACCGTACGAGCAGTACTTC.

This clone is classed as medium-sized. The rearrangement uses TRBV23-1 and TRBJ2-7; weak D call: TRBD1 (6 bases). TRBV23-1 is flagged as an ORF with uncertain function. This CDR3 is built from 13 residues. V lost 2 bases and J 3 bases, leaving 8 bases between the germline ends. CDR3 loop: CASSQPGHYEQYF. The CDR3 region has the DNA TGCGCCAGCAGTCAACCGGGACACTACGAGCAGTACTTC.